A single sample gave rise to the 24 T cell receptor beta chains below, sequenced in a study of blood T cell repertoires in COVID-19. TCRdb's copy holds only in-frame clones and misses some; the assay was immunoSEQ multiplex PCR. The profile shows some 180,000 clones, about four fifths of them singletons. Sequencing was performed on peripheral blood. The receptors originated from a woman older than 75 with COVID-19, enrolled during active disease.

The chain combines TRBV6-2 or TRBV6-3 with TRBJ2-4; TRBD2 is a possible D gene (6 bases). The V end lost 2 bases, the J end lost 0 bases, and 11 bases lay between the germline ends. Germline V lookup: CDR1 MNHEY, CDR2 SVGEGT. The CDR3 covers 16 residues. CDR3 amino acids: CASSYGGSLAKNIQYF. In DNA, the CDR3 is TGTGCCAGCAGTTACGGGGGGTCTCTAGCCAAAAACATTCAGTACTTC.

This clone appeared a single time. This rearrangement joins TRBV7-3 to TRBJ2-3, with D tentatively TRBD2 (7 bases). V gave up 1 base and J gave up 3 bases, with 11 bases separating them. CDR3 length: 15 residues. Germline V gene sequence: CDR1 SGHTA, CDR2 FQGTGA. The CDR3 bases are TGTGCCAGCAGCTTAAACGGGGGGCTAACAGATACGCAGTATTTT. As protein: CASSLNGGLTDTQYF.

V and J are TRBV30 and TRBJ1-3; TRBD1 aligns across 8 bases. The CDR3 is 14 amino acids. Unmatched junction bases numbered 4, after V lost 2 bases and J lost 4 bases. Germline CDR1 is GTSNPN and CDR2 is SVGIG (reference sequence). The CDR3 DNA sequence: TGTGCCTGGAGTCCAGGGGGCGCAGGAAACACCATATATTTT. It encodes CAWSPGGAGNTIYF.

DNA of the CDR3: TGTGCCAGGCCACAGGGGGGGACTGAAGCTTTCTTT. Its protein product is CARPQGGTEAFF. The chain has TRBV6-4 and TRBJ1-1; TRBD1 matches at 8 bases. Germline trimming cut 9 bases from V and 5 bases from J; bases unmatched to any gene: 5. Germline-derived CDR1 and CDR2 are MRHNA and SNTAGT. This CDR3 is built from 12 residues.

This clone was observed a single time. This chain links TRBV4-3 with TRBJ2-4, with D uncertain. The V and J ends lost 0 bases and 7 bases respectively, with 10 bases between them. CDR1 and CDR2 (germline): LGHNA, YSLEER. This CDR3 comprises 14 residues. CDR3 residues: CASSQEPGRNIQYF. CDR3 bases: TGCGCCAGCAGCCAAGAACCGGGTCGGAACATTCAGTACTTC.

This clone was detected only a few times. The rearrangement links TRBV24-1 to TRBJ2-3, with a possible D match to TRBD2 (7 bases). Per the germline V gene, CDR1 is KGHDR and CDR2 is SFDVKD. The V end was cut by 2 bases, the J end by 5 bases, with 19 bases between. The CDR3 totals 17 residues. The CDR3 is CATSDSRGAWVVDTQYF. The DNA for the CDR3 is TGTGCCACCAGTGATTCACGGGGGGCCTGGGTAGTAGATACGCAGTATTTT.

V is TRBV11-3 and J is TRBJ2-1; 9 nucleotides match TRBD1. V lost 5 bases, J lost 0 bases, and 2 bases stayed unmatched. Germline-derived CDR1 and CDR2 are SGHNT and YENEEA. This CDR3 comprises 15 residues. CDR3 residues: CASSPTGGSYNEQFF. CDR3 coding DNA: TGTGCCAGCAGCCCGACAGGGGGCTCCTACAATGAGCAGTTCTTC.

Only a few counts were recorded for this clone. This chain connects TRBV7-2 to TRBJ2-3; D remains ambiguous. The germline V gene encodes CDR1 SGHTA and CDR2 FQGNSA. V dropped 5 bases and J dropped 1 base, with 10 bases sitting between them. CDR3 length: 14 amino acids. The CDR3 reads CASSPYPGTDTQYF. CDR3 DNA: TGTGCCAGCAGCCCTTATCCCGGCACAGATACGCAGTATTTT. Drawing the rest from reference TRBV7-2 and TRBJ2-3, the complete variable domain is GAGVSQSPSNKVTEKGKDVELRCDPISGHTALYWYRQSLGQGLEFLIYFQGNSAPDKSGLPSDRFSAERTGGSVSTLTIQRTQQEDSAVYLCASSPYPGTDTQYFGPGTRLTVL.

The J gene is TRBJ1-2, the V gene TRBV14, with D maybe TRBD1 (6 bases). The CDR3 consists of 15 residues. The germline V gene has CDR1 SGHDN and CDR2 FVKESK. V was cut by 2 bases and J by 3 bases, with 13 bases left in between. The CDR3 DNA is TGTGCCAGCAGCCAATTTGACTGGGGGCACTATGGCTACACCTTC. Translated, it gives CASSQFDWGHYGYTF. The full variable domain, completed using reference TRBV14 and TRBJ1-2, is EAGVTQFPSHSVIEKGQTVTLRCDPISGHDNLYWYRRVMGKEIKFLLHFVKESKQDESGMPNNRFLAERTGGTYSTLKVQPAELEDSGVYFCASSQFDWGHYGYTFGSGTRLTVV.

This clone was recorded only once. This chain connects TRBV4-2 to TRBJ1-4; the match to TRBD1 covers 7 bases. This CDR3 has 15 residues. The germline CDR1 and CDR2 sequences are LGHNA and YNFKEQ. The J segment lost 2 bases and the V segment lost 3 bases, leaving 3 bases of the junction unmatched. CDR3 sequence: CASSHGTETNEKLFF. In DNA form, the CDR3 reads TGTGCCAGCAGCCACGGGACAGAGACTAATGAAAAACTGTTTTTT.

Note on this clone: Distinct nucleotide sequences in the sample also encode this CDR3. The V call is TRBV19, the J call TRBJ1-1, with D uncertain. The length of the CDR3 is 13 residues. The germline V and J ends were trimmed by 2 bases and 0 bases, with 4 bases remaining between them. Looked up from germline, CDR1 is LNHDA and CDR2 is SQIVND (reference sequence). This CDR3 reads CASSIHMNTEAFF. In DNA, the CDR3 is TGTGCCAGTAGTATACACATGAACACTGAAGCTTTCTTT.

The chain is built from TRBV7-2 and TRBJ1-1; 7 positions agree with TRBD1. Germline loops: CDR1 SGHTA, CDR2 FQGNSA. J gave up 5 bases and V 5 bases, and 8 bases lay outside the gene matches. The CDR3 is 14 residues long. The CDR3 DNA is TGTGCCAGCAGCGCGCGACAGGGAAAGACTGAAGCTTTCTTT. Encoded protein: CASSARQGKTEAFF.

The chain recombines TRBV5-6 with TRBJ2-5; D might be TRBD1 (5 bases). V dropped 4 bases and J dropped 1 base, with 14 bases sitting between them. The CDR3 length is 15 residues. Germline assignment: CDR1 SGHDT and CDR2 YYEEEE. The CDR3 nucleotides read TGTGCCAGCAGCCTCGCCCGGACAATCCAAGAGACCCAGTACTTC. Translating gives CASSLARTIQETQYF.

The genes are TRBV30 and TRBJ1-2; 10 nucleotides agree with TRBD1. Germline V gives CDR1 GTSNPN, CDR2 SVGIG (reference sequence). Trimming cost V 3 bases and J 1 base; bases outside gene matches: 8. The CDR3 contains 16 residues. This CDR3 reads CAWSSKGTGVNYGYTF. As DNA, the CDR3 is TGTGCCTGGAGCAGCAAAGGGACAGGGGTTAACTATGGCTACACCTTC.

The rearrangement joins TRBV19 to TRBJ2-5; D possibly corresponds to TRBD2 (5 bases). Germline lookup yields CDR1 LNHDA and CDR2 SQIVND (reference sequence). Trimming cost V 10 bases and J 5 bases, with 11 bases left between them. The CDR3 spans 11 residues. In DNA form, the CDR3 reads TGTGCCACCAGTCCGGGGGAGACCCAGTACTTC. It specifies CATSPGETQYF.

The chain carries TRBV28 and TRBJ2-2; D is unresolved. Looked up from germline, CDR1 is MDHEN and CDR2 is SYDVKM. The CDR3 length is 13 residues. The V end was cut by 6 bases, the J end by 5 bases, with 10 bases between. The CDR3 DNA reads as TGTGCCAGCAGCCCACTTCTAACCGGGGAGCTGTTTTTT. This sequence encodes CASSPLLTGELFF.

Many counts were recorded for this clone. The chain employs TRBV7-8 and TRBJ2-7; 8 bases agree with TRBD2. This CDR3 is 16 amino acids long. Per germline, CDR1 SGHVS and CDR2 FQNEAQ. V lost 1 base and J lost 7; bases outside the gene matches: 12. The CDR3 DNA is TGTGCCAGCAGCTTAGATAGCGGGACGCTAAGTAGGGAGCAGTACTTC. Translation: CASSLDSGTLSREQYF.

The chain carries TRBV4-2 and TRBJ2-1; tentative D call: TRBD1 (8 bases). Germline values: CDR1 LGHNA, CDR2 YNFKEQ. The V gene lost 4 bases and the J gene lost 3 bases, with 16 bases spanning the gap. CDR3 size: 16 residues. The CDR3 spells CASSRRTGRDYNEQFF. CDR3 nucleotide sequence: TGTGCCAGCAGCCGGAGGACAGGGAGGGACTACAATGAGCAGTTCTTC.

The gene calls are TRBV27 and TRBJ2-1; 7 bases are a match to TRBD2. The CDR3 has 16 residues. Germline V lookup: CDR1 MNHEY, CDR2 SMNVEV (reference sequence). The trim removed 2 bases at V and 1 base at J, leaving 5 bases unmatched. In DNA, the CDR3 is TGTGCCAGCAGTTTAGTAGCGGGTCTTTCCTACAATGAGCAGTTCTTC. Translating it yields CASSLVAGLSYNEQFF.

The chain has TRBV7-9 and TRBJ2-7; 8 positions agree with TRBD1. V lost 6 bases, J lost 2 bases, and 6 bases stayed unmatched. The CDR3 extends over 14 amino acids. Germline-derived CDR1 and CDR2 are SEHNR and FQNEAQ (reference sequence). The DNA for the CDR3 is TGTGCCAGCAGATCCGGGACAGGTACCTACGAGCAGTACTTC. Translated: CASRSGTGTYEQYF.

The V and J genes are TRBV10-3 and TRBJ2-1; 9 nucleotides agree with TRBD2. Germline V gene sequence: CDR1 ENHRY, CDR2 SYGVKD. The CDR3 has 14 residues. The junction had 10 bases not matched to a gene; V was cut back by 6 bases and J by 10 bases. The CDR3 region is CAIRVSGRGGEQFF. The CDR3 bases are TGTGCCATCAGAGTTAGCGGGAGAGGGGGCGAGCAGTTCTTC.

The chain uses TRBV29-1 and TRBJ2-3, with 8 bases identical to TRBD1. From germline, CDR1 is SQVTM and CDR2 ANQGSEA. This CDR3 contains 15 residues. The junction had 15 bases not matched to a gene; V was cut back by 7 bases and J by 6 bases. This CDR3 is CSAARSDRVLDTQYF. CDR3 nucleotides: TGCAGCGCCGCGAGGTCGGACAGGGTGTTGGATACGCAGTATTTT.

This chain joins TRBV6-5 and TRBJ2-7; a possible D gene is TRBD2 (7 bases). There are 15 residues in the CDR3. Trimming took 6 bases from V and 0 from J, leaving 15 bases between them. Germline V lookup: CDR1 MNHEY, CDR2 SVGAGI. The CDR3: CASRGGASSSYEQYF. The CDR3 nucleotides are TGTGCCAGCAGGGGGGGGGCCTCAAGCTCCTACGAGCAGTACTTC.

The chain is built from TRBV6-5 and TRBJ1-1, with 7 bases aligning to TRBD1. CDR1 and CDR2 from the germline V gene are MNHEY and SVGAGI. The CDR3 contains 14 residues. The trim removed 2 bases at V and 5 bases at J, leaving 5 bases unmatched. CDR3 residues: CASSYHKQGTEAFF. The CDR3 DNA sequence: TGTGCCAGCAGTTACCACAAACAGGGGACTGAAGCTTTCTTT.